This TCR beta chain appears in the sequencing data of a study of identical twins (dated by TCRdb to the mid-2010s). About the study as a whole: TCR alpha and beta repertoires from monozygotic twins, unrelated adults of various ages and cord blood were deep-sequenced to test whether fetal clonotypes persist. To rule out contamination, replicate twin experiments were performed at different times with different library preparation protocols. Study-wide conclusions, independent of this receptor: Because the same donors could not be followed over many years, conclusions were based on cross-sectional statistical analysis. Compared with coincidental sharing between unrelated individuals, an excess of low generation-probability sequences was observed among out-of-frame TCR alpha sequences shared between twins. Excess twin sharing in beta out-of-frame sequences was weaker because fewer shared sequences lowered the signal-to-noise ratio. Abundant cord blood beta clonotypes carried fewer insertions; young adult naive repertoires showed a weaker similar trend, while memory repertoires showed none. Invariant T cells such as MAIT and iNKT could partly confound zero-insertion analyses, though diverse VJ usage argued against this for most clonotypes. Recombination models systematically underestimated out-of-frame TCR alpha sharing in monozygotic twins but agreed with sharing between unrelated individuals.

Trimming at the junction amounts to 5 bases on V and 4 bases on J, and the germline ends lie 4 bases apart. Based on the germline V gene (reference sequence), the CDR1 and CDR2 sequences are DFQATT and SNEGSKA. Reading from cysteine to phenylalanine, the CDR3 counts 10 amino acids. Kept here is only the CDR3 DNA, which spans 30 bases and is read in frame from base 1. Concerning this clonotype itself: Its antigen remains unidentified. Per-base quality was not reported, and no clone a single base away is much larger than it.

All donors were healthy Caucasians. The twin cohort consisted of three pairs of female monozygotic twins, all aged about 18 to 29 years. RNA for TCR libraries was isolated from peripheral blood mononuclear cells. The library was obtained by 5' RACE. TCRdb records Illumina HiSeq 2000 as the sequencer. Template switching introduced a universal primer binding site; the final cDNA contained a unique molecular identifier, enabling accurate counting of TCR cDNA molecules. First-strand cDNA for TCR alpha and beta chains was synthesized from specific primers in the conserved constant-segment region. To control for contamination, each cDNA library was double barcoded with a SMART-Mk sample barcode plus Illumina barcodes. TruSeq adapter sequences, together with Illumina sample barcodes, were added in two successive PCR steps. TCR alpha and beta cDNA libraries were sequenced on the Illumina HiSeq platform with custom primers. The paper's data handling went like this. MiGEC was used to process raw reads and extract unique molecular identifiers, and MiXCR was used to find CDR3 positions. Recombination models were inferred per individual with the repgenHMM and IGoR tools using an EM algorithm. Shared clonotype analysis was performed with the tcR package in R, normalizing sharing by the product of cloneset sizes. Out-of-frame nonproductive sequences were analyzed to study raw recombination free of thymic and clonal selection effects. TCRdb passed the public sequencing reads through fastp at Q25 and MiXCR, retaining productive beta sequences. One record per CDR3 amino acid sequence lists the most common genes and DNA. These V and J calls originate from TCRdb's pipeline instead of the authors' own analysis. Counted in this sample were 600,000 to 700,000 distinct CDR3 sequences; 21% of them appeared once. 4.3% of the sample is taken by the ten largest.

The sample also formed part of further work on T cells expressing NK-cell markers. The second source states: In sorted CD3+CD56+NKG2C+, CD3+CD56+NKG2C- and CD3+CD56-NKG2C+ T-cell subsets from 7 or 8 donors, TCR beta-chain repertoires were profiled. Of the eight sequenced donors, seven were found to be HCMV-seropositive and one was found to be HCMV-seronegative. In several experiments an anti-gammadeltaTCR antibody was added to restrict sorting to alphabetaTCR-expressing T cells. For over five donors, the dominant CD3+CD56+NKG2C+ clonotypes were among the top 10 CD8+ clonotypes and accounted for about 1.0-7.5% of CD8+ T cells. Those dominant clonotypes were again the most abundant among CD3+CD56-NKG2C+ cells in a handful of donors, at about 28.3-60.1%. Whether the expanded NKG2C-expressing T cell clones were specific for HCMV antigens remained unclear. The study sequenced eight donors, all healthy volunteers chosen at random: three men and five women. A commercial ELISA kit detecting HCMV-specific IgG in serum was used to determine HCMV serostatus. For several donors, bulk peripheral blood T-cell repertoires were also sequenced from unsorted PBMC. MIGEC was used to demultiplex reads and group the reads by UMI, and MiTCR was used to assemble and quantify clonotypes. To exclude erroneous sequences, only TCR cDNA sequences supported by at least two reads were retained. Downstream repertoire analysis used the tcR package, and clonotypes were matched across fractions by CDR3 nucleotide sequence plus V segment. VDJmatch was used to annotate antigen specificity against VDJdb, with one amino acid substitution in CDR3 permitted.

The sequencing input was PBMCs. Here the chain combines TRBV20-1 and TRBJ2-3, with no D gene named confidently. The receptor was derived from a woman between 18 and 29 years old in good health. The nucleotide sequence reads TGCAGTGCTCAATCAGATACGCAGTATTTT. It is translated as CSAQSDTQYF.